This T cell receptor beta chain was identified during a study of immune evolution from preneoplasia to lung adenocarcinoma. Study-level findings and limits: Clonality was highest in normal lung, lower in later-stage lesions apparently. From normal lung to invasive adenocarcinoma, top clone frequencies appeared to decrease.

TCRdb's copy holds only in-frame clones and misses some; the assay was immunoSEQ multiplex PCR. The profile shows roughly 10,000 clones, about 70% of them singletons. As to this clone: Its antigen is unidentified.

Patients had resection in Japan or China between about 2014 and 2018. H&E slides confirmed each diagnosis, reviewed by two pathologists independently. CDR1 is SNHLY, CDR2 FYNNEI, per germline. Trimming took 8 bases from V and 9 from J, leaving 20 bases between them. CDR3 length: 14 residues. The receptor was derived from a person in their sixties or seventies with lung adenocarcinoma. Some clones in this sample may be carry-over from other donors' samples. The rearrangement joins TRBV2 to TRBJ2-1; D might be TRBD2 (5 bases). Material: FFPE normal lung tissue adjacent to the tumor. CDR3 region: CASCLDYPESEQFF. The CDR3 region has the DNA TGTGCCAGCTGCCTCGACTACCCCGAGAGTGAGCAGTTCTTC. Drawing the rest from reference TRBV2 and TRBJ2-1, the complete variable domain is EPEVTQTPSHQVTQMGQEVILRCVPISNHLYFYWYRQILGQKVEFLVSFYNNEISEKSEIFDDQFSVERPDGSNFTLKIRSTKLEDSAMYFCASCLDYPESEQFFGPGTRLTVL.